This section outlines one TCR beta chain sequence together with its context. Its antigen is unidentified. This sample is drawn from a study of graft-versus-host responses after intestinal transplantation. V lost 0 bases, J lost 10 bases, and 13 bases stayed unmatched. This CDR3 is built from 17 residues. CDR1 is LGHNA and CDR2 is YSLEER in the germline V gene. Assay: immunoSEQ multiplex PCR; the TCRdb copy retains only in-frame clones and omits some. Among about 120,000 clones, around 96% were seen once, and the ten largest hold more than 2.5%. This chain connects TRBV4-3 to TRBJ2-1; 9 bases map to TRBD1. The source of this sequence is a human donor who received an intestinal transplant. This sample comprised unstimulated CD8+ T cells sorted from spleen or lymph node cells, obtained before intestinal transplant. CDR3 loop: CASSQDLRTGVFGEQFF. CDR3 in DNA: TGCGCCAGCAGCCAAGATCTTAGGACAGGGGTTTTCGGAGAGCAGTTCTTC.